Described below is a single TCR beta chain sequence and its context. Its antigen is as yet unknown. The data belong to a study of T cell responses to AZD1222 COVID-19 vaccine. Study outcomes and limitations: Spike-specific TCR breadth and depth were elevated following two AZD1222 doses. Donor demographics were predominantly white British with a female majority; clonal diversity may be underestimated. Nearly half of spike-specific TCRs reportedly target variant regions that are unmutated in the B.1.351 and B.1.1.7 variants.

TCRdb keeps only in-frame clones here, not all; method: immunoSEQ multiplex PCR. The sample lists around 120,000 clones; roughly nine tenths were seen once. Per germline, CDR1 SGHRS and CDR2 YFSETQ. V lost 4 bases to trimming and J lost 7 bases; unmatched junction nucleotides: 7. The CDR3 has 16 residues. This receptor was obtained from an adult who received the AZD1222 COVID-19 vaccine. Sequenced here: peripheral blood, sampled 28 days after the second AZD1222 dose. V gene TRBV5-1 combines with J gene TRBJ2-1; 14 bases align to TRBD2. The CDR3 loop is CASSLGTSGSLNEQFF. CDR3 coding DNA: TGCGCCAGCAGCCTGGGGACTAGCGGGAGTCTTAATGAGCAGTTCTTC. The whole variable domain, filled in from reference TRBV5-1 and TRBJ2-1, reads KAGVTQTPRYLIKTRGQQVTLSCSPISGHRSVSWYQQTPGQGLQFLFEYFSETQRNKGNFPGRFSGRQFSNSRSEMNVSTLELGDSALYLCASSLGTSGSLNEQFFGPGTRLTVL.